Detailed here is one TCR beta chain. These data are taken from a study of blood T cell repertoires in COVID-19. Using immunoSEQ multiplex PCR, the repertoire was profiled, and TCRdb retains in-frame clones only, with some absent. The sample records roughly 400,000 clones, roughly 86% being singletons. The participants were between roughly 18 and 89 years old and came from fewer than 25 US areas. Sequencing input: PBMCs or T cells enriched from blood (not recorded which). The clonotype comes from a woman in her twenties or thirties who had recovered from COVID-19.

This CDR3 is CASSQTQGGSTEAFF. The CDR3, as DNA: TGTGCCAGCAGCCAGACACAGGGGGGCAGCACTGAAGCTTTCTTT. The V and J genes are TRBV4-2 and TRBJ1-1; 8 bases match TRBD1. Germline loops: CDR1 LGHNA, CDR2 YNFKEQ. CDR3 length: 15 amino acids. After removal of 3 bases from V and 4 bases from J, the junction contained 7 bases not matched to a gene.